This is a list of T cell receptor beta chains from one sample in a study of cytomegalovirus exposure and HLA in healthy donors. Here immunoSEQ multiplex PCR was the method, and the copy in TCRdb shows in-frame clones only, minus some. Found here are 100,000 or so clones, just under 80% of them singletons; the top ten hold 1% to 1.5%. The specimen was PBMCs. These receptors originate from a young man in good health and CMV-seronegative. Each CDR3 is given with its conserved first and last residue. Each record gives: V gene, CDR3 length, D gene, clone size, J gene, CDR3 protein, CDR3 DNA. The D gene is left open where the match is weak. Not every row has a clone size; where given, it reads once, few, many or a size class.

TRBV11-2,14,NA,NA,TRBJ2-1,CASSSDSLYNEQFF,TGTGCCAGCAGCTCCGACTCCTTATACAATGAGCAGTTCTTC
TRBV18,15,TRBD2,few,TRBJ2-7,CASSAHSGGEVLQYF,TGTGCCAGCTCAGCGCATAGCGGGGGGGAGGTCTTGCAGTACTTC
TRBV5-5,16,NA,few,TRBJ2-3,CASSLAHWTSTDTQYF,TGTGCCAGCAGCTTGGCCCATTGGACTAGCACAGATACGCAGTATTTT
TRBV25-1,14,NA,NA,TRBJ1-5,CASSDFLANQPQHF,TGTGCCAGCAGTGATTTCCTGGCTAATCAGCCCCAGCATTTT
TRBV27,13,TRBD1,NA,TRBJ2-7,CASSYGQAGEQYF,TGTGCCAGCAGTTACGGACAGGCGGGCGAGCAGTACTTC
TRBV14,15,TRBD2,few,TRBJ2-3,CASSSRGGLTDTQYF,TGTGCCAGCAGCTCCCGGGGGGGACTCACAGATACGCAGTATTTT
TRBV7-9,16,TRBD1,NA,TRBJ1-4,CASSLVSGGANEKLFF,TGTGCCAGCAGCTTAGTGTCAGGGGGAGCTAATGAAAAACTGTTTTTT
TRBV4-3,14,NA,NA,TRBJ2-3,CASSRRGPTDTQYF,TGCGCCAGCAGCCGGAGGGGTCCCACAGATACGCAGTATTTT
TRBV28,14,NA,NA,TRBJ1-2,CASSSSLRPNGYTF,TGTGCCAGCAGTTCGAGTCTGCGTCCAAATGGCTACACCTTC
TRBV4-3,16,TRBD1,NA,TRBJ2-2,CASSQGWTGDTGELFF,TGCGCCAGCAGCCAAGGTTGGACAGGGGACACCGGGGAGCTGTTTTTT
TRBV11-3,15,NA,NA,TRBJ2-1,CASSFAGASYNEQFF,TGTGCCAGCAGCTTCGCAGGGGCCTCCTACAATGAGCAGTTCTTC
TRBV28,15,TRBD2,NA,TRBJ2-7,CASSIGLAPTYEQYF,TGTGCCAGCAGCATAGGACTAGCGCCTACCTACGAGCAGTACTTC
TRBV7-2,15,NA,once,TRBJ2-1,CASSLGDSSYNEQFF,TGTGCCAGCAGCTTGGGGGACTCGTCCTACAATGAGCAGTTCTTC
TRBV19,17,TRBD1,NA,TRBJ1-5,CASSAGTGGSSFLAQHF,TGTGCCAGTAGTGCCGGGACAGGGGGCTCCTCGTTTTTAGCCCAGCATTTT
TRBV4-3,15,NA,NA,TRBJ2-5,CASSQEWVTRETQYF,TGCGCCAGCAGCCAAGAGTGGGTCACGAGGGAGACCCAGTACTTC
TRBV19,15,TRBD1,NA,TRBJ2-1,CASSNAGQGAAEQFF,TGTGCCAGTAGCAACGCGGGACAGGGGGCCGCTGAGCAGTTCTTC
TRBV7-9,18,TRBD2,few,TRBJ2-3,CASSLGFGASGKGDTQYF,TGTGCCAGCAGCTTAGGTTTTGGCGCTAGCGGGAAGGGAGATACGCAGTATTTT
TRBV4-1,15,NA,NA,TRBJ1-5,CASSQREGSNQPQHF,TGCGCCAGCAGCCAAAGGGAGGGGAGCAATCAGCCCCAGCATTTT
TRBV19,14,NA,NA,TRBJ2-2,CASERQGGTGELFF,TGTGCCAGCGAACGGCAGGGGGGCACCGGGGAGCTGTTTTTT
TRBV28,13,NA,NA,TRBJ1-1,CASSTGDVEEAFF,TGTGCCAGCAGTACGGGGGACGTGGAAGAAGCTTTCTTT
TRBV6-5,13,NA,NA,TRBJ2-7,CATASRGTYEQYF,TGTGCCACCGCTTCTCGGGGAACCTACGAGCAGTACTTC
TRBV18,12,NA,NA,TRBJ2-1,CASSPRVAEQFF,TGTGCCAGCTCACCCAGGGTGGCTGAGCAGTTCTTC
TRBV7-6,15,NA,NA,TRBJ2-5,CASSLAPGRKETQYF,TGTGCCAGCAGCTTAGCGCCAGGGAGGAAAGAGACCCAGTACTTC
TRBV15,15,NA,NA,TRBJ1-2,CATSRGFRGGYGYTF,TGTGCCACCAGCAGAGGATTCAGGGGTGGCTATGGCTACACCTTC
TRBV19,17,NA,NA,TRBJ2-2,CASSQRNRPSNTGELFF,TGTGCCAGTAGCCAGAGGAACCGGCCGTCCAACACCGGGGAGCTGTTTTTT
TRBV27,14,NA,NA,TRBJ1-5,CASSPVGRDQPQHF,TGTGCCAGCAGTCCGGTCGGTCGCGATCAGCCCCAGCATTTT
TRBV29-1,16,TRBD1,NA,TRBJ2-4,CSVGDSGVQVKNIQYF,TGCAGCGTCGGGGACAGTGGGGTCCAGGTCAAAAACATTCAGTACTTC
TRBV27,16,TRBD2,NA,TRBJ2-7,CASSLKGTSGSGEQYF,TGTGCCAGCAGTTTAAAAGGGACTAGCGGGAGTGGAGAGCAGTACTTC
TRBV28,14,NA,NA,TRBJ1-1,CASSINPGAAEAFF,TGTGCCAGCAGTATTAACCCAGGGGCCGCTGAAGCTTTCTTT
TRBV6-5,13,NA,NA,TRBJ1-1,CASSQQGDTEAFF,TGTGCCAGCAGTCAACAGGGAGACACTGAAGCTTTCTTT
TRBV9,15,NA,NA,TRBJ2-7,CASSVGAGDTYEQYF,TGTGCCAGCAGCGTAGGGGCAGGGGACACCTACGAGCAGTACTTC
TRBV6-5,13,NA,NA,TRBJ1-1,CASSHDRYTEAFF,TGTGCCAGCAGCCACGACAGGTACACTGAAGCTTTCTTT
TRBV4-1,16,NA,NA,TRBJ2-1,CASSQDLGGSYNEQFF,TGCGCCAGCAGCCAAGATCTAGGCGGGTCCTACAATGAGCAGTTCTTC
TRBV4-3,17,TRBD2,NA,TRBJ2-1,CASSPAGTSGRRGQQFF,TGCGCCAGCAGCCCAGCCGGGACTAGCGGGAGGAGGGGACAGCAGTTCTTC
TRBV12-5,13,TRBD1,NA,TRBJ1-2,CASGPGTGYGYTF,TGTGCTAGTGGCCCCGGGACAGGGTATGGCTACACCTTC
TRBV7-2,17,NA,NA,TRBJ1-3,CASSLVRTGVSGNTIYF,TGTGCCAGCAGCTTAGTAAGGACGGGGGTCTCTGGAAACACCATATATTTT
TRBV4-3,16,NA,few,TRBJ1-2,CASSQEQTETSHGYTF,TGCGCCAGCAGCCAAGAACAGACAGAGACTAGCCATGGCTACACCTTC
TRBV28,16,NA,NA,TRBJ2-7,CASTTSWGRGTYEQYF,TGTGCCAGCACCACATCGTGGGGCAGGGGCACCTACGAGCAGTACTTC
TRBV4-3,16,NA,few,TRBJ2-3,CASSQELARSTDTQYF,TGCGCCAGCAGCCAAGAACTAGCCCGTTCAACAGATACGCAGTATTTT
TRBV10-3,15,NA,NA,TRBJ1-1,CAIRQPTGMDTEAFF,TGTGCCATCAGACAACCGACAGGAATGGACACTGAAGCTTTCTTT
TRBV15,15,TRBD1,NA,TRBJ2-7,CATSIEGGISYEQYF,TGTGCCACCAGCATCGAAGGGGGCATCTCCTACGAGCAGTACTTC
TRBV18,13,NA,NA,TRBJ2-5,CASSPGQQETQYF,TGTGCCAGCTCACCGGGGCAGCAAGAGACCCAGTACTTC
TRBV7-9,15,TRBD2,few,TRBJ2-7,CASSLVLAGTYEQYF,TGTGCCAGCAGCTTAGTACTAGCGGGGACCTACGAGCAGTACTTC
TRBV5-6,15,TRBD1,once,TRBJ2-5,CASSTPGQIQETQYF,TGTGCCAGCAGCACACCGGGACAGATCCAAGAGACCCAGTACTTC
TRBV4-1,18,TRBD2,NA,TRBJ2-1,CASSQGLAGVTLLNEQFF,TGCGCCAGCAGCCAAGGACTAGCGGGGGTTACCCTACTTAATGAGCAGTTCTTC
TRBV19,14,TRBD1,NA,TRBJ2-1,CASRPGTGINEQFF,TGTGCCAGTAGGCCCGGGACAGGGATCAATGAGCAGTTCTTC
TRBV28,15,TRBD1,few,TRBJ2-7,CASSLSGQGYYEQYF,TGTGCCAGCAGCTTGTCGGGACAGGGTTACTACGAGCAGTACTTC
TRBV9,17,TRBD2,NA,TRBJ2-3,CASSVELAGAGSDTQYF,TGTGCCAGCAGCGTAGAACTAGCGGGAGCGGGCTCAGATACGCAGTATTTT
TRBV10-1,13,TRBD1,NA,TRBJ1-1,CASSVRTGDEAFF,TGCGCCAGCAGTGTAAGGACAGGGGATGAAGCTTTCTTT
TRBV7-9,15,TRBD2,NA,TRBJ2-3,CASSLLAGKTDTQYF,TGTGCCAGCAGCTTACTAGCGGGGAAAACAGATACGCAGTATTTT
TRBV9,14,TRBD2,NA,TRBJ2-3,CASTERGATDTQYF,TGTGCCAGCACCGAGCGGGGGGCCACAGATACGCAGTATTTT
TRBV7-2,13,NA,NA,TRBJ2-7,CASNSGLASEQYF,TGTGCCAGCAACAGTGGGCTGGCGTCCGAGCAGTACTTC
TRBV7-2,12,TRBD1,NA,TRBJ1-1,CASSFRTGRAFF,TGTGCCAGCAGCTTTAGGACAGGGAGGGCTTTCTTT
TRBV4-1,16,TRBD1,NA,TRBJ2-7,CASSLQPGQSSYEQYF,TGCGCCAGCAGCCTTCAACCGGGACAGAGCTCCTACGAGCAGTACTTC
TRBV28,14,NA,NA,TRBJ1-1,CASSPRTANTEAFF,TGTGCCAGCAGTCCCAGGACAGCTAACACTGAAGCTTTCTTT
TRBV19,13,NA,NA,TRBJ1-2,CASRVSGASGYTF,TGTGCCAGTAGGGTCTCGGGAGCCAGCGGCTACACCTTC
TRBV5-1,14,NA,NA,TRBJ2-5,CASSPGTSQETQYF,TGCGCCAGCAGCCCCGGGACATCACAAGAGACCCAGTACTTC
TRBV5-5,15,NA,NA,TRBJ1-1,CASSFRPAGNTEAFF,TGTGCCAGCAGCTTCAGACCGGCGGGGAACACTGAAGCTTTCTTT
TRBV5-1,16,TRBD2,NA,TRBJ2-3,CASSTGLAGGPDTQYF,TGCGCCAGCAGCACTGGACTAGCGGGAGGGCCAGATACGCAGTATTTT